Listed below are T cell receptor beta chains from one sample, sequenced in a study of cytomegalovirus exposure and HLA in healthy donors. Sequencing was performed with immunoSEQ multiplex PCR; in TCRdb, only in-frame clones are kept and a portion is missing. The table has some 88,000 clones, approximately 71% seen once. The material sequenced was PBMCs. Source of these receptors: a woman aged 18-29 years in good health and CMV-seropositive. CDR3s include the opening cysteine and the closing phenylalanine or tryptophan. A D gene is named only where the DNA matches it firmly. Clone size is stated in some rows and not others, as once, few, many or a class when expanded.

TRBJ1-5	TRBV6-6	TRBD1	-	CASSLRETGGQPQHF	TGTGCCAGCAGTCTACGGGAGACAGGGGGACAGCCCCAGCATTTT
TRBJ2-5	TRBV27	TRBD2	-	CASSFWTSGQETQYF	TGTGCCAGCAGTTTTTGGACTAGCGGACAAGAGACCCAGTACTTC
TRBJ1-2	TRBV6-5	-	-	CASAGLYGYTF	TGTGCCAGCGCAGGGCTATATGGCTACACCTTC
TRBJ2-1	TRBV7-9	TRBD1	-	CASSPSRQGAGLNEQFF	TGTGCCAGCAGCCCCTCCCGACAGGGGGCAGGCCTAAATGAGCAGTTCTTC
TRBJ1-6	TRBV9	TRBD1	-	CASSLGQGKGPLHF	TGTGCCAGCAGCTTGGGACAGGGGAAAGGACCCCTCCACTTT
TRBJ2-7	TRBV9	TRBD1	-	CASSASTAGTGLYEQYF	TGTGCCAGCAGCGCGTCCACCGCCGGGACAGGGCTCTACGAGCAGTACTTC
TRBJ1-1	TRBV6-5	-	-	CASRRGDTNTEAFF	TGTGCCAGCCGTCGGGGAGATACGAACACTGAAGCTTTCTTT
TRBJ1-1	TRBV14	-	-	CASSQGNSWDTEAFF	TGTGCCAGCAGCCAAGGAAACAGTTGGGACACTGAAGCTTTCTTT
TRBJ2-3	TRBV7-2	-	-	CASSRRDARGDTQYF	TGTGCCAGCAGTCGGAGGGATGCCAGAGGAGATACGCAGTATTTT
TRBJ1-2	TRBV5-5	-	-	CASSYLQGINGYTF	TGTGCCAGCAGCTACCTACAGGGTATTAATGGCTACACCTTC
TRBJ2-1	TRBV2	-	-	CASRANYDEQFF	TGTGCCAGCAGAGCCAACTACGATGAGCAGTTCTTC
TRBJ2-5	TRBV10-3	-	-	CAIKERETQYF	TGTGCCATCAAGGAGAGGGAGACCCAGTACTTC
TRBJ2-7	TRBV15	TRBD2	once	CATSRDPGGSVYYEQYF	TGTGCCACCAGCAGAGATCCCGGGGGGAGTGTATACTACGAGCAGTACTTC
TRBJ1-1	TRBV5-6	TRBD1	once	CASSSLDRGAFF	TGTGCCAGCAGCTCGCTGGACAGGGGAGCTTTCTTT
TRBJ1-5	TRBV27	-	-	CASNPTRSNQPQHF	TGTGCCAGCAATCCCACACGAAGCAATCAGCCCCAGCATTTT
TRBJ1-6	TRBV5-4	-	few	CASSSGQGGPYNSPLHF	TGTGCCAGCAGCTCTGGCCAGGGCGGACCATATAATTCACCCCTCCACTTT
TRBJ1-1	TRBV7-9	-	-	CASSPWINRKNTEAFF	TGTGCCAGCAGCCCATGGATAAACAGGAAGAACACTGAAGCTTTCTTT
TRBJ2-3	TRBV4-1	TRBD1	-	CASSPRDRITDTQYF	TGCGCCAGCAGCCCTAGGGACAGAATCACAGATACGCAGTATTTT
TRBJ2-3	TRBV5-4	TRBD2	-	CASSNPTSGSFLSTDTQYF	TGTGCCAGCAGCAACCCTACTAGCGGGTCGTTCCTTAGCACAGATACGCAGTATTTT
TRBJ1-6	TRBV6-1	TRBD1	-	CASTGGNSPLHF	TGTGCCAGCACAGGGGGGAATTCACCCCTCCACTTT
TRBJ2-3	TRBV7-2	-	-	CASSFLGQGASTDTQYF	TGTGCCAGCAGCTTTCTAGGGCAGGGCGCTAGCACAGATACGCAGTATTTT
TRBJ2-1	TRBV19	-	-	CASSRAGYNEQFF	TGTGCCAGTAGTCGGGCGGGGTACAATGAGCAGTTCTTC
TRBJ1-2	TRBV6-5	-	once	CASSYSSGSYGYTF	TGTGCCAGCAGTTACTCGTCAGGCAGCTATGGCTACACCTTC
TRBJ1-2	TRBV19	-	-	CASINRTNYGYTF	TGTGCCAGTATAAACAGAACTAACTATGGCTACACCTTC
TRBJ2-2	TRBV7-8	-	-	CASSPFGGLTGELFF	TGTGCCAGCAGCCCATTCGGGGGGCTTACCGGGGAGCTGTTTTTT
TRBJ2-7	TRBV30	-	-	CAWSVGGTDHEQYF	TGTGCCTGGAGTGTAGGGGGGACAGACCACGAGCAGTACTTC
TRBJ2-1	TRBV7-3	-	few	CASSHSRDNEQFF	TGTGCCAGCAGCCATAGCAGAGACAATGAGCAGTTCTTC
TRBJ2-7	TRBV7-2	-	-	CASMNRESYEQYF	TGTGCCAGCATGAACAGGGAATCCTACGAGCAGTACTTC
TRBJ1-4	TRBV6-1	-	-	CASSEPGLLEKLFF	TGTGCCAGCAGTGAACCCGGGTTACTTGAAAAACTGTTTTTT
TRBJ1-1	TRBV9	-	-	CASSVSVMNTEAFF	TGTGCCAGCAGCGTCTCAGTTATGAACACTGAAGCTTTCTTT
TRBJ2-1	TRBV2	-	few	CASSGGLRYNEQFF	TGTGCCAGCAGTGGGGGGCTAAGGTACAATGAGCAGTTCTTC
TRBJ2-1	TRBV18	-	few	CASTQDRNNEQFF	TGTGCCAGCACCCAGGACAGAAACAATGAGCAGTTCTTC
TRBJ2-7	TRBV7-2	-	few	CASSLSAISYEQYF	TGTGCCAGCAGCTTAAGCGCTATTTCCTACGAGCAGTACTTC
TRBJ2-2	TRBV5-1	TRBD2	-	CASSPGLAGGNTGELFF	TGCGCCAGCAGCCCCGGACTAGCGGGAGGAAACACCGGGGAGCTGTTTTTT
TRBJ2-3	TRBV15	-	-	CATSRPINTDTQYF	TGTGCCACCAGCAGGCCTATAAACACAGATACGCAGTATTTT
TRBJ1-5	TRBV7-2	TRBD1	-	CASSLVSGGQPQHF	TGTGCCAGCAGCTTAGTTTCAGGGGGGCAGCCCCAGCATTTT
TRBJ2-1	TRBV6-1	-	-	CASSEGRTEQFF	TGTGCCAGCAGTGAAGGTCGGACAGAGCAGTTCTTC
TRBJ2-1	TRBV7-2	TRBD2	once	CASSPRTRDEQFF	TGTGCCAGCAGCCCTCGGACTAGAGATGAGCAGTTCTTC
TRBJ1-5	TRBV21-1	-	-	CASSKYTEGLQHF	TGTGCCAGCAGCAAATATACGGAGGGGCTCCAGCATTTT
TRBJ2-2	TRBV9	TRBD1	once	CASKGIPGQGEHGELFF	TGTGCCAGCAAGGGGATTCCGGGACAGGGGGAGCACGGGGAGCTGTTTTTT
TRBJ1-2	TRBV2	-	-	CASSKDSAGGYTF	TGTGCCAGCAGTAAGGACAGCGCAGGTGGCTACACCTTC
TRBJ1-1	TRBV6-5	-	-	CASSYYSLNTEAFF	TGTGCCAGCAGTTACTACAGCCTGAACACTGAAGCTTTCTTT
TRBJ1-5	TRBV19	TRBD1	few	CASSITSPGTGGNQPQHF	TGTGCCAGTAGTATCACTAGTCCCGGGACAGGGGGCAATCAGCCCCAGCATTTT
TRBJ2-1	TRBV7-2	-	-	CASTLQGPSSYNEQFF	TGTGCCAGCACCCTACAGGGACCGAGCTCCTACAATGAGCAGTTCTTC
TRBJ1-6	TRBV25-1	TRBD1	-	CASSVGTGGSPLHF	TGTGCCAGCAGTGTTGGGACAGGGGGATCACCCCTCCACTTT